This T cell receptor (beta chain) originates from a study of memory CD4+ T cells and cytomegalovirus serostatus. Study at large: Healthy Belgian adult donors included several CMV-positive and some 25 CMV-negative people. Study-wide findings and caveats: 67 of 164 known CMV-associated TCRbeta sequences appeared in CD4+ memory. The CMV-associated TCR signature appears largely within the CD4+ memory repertoire.

This CDR3 has 15 residues. V shed 2 bases and J 5 bases; nucleotides not matched to a gene: 5. Germline CDR1 WSHSY, CDR2 SAAADI. Single viable CD3+CD4+CD8-CD45RO+ cells were sorted as the memory CD4+ T cells. As concerns this clone: Its antigen is not known.

Per the original methods: Out-of-frame sequences were removed, leaving 2 million to 2.5 million distinct TCRbeta sequences. Using immunoSEQ multiplex PCR, the repertoire was profiled, and TCRdb retains in-frame clones only, with some absent. V, J and clone size reflect that table, while D and trimming were determined from the DNA. The data hold under 45,000 clones, with 78% observed a single time. Material: memory CD4+ T cells from blood. This TCR was sampled from an adult in good health and CMV-seronegative. V usage is TRBV10-2 and J usage is TRBJ2-2; 7 positions agree with TRBD2. The CDR3 here is CASSETSVGTGELFF. CDR3 in DNA: TGCGCCAGCAGTGAGACTAGCGTTGGTACCGGGGAGCTGTTTTTT.